The 11 T cell receptor beta chains listed next were all sequenced from one sample in a study of identical twins. MiXCR, run by TCRdb on the 5' RACE reads, gives a single entry per CDR3 protein. The sample lists fewer than 350,000 distinct CDR3 sequences; under 9.5% were seen once. These data were also reused for a study on yellow fever vaccine responses in identical twins.

The source material was memory (CD45RO+) T cells sorted from blood. These receptors came from a woman aged 18-29 years in good health.

This clonotype was counted only a few times. V usage is TRBV6-1 and J usage is TRBJ1-5; TRBD1 agrees at 9 bases. The CDR3 covers 14 residues. The germline V gene has CDR1 MNHNS and CDR2 SASEGT. The trim removed 6 bases at V and 5 bases at J, leaving 5 bases unmatched. CDR3 sequence reads: CASSRDREYQPQHF. In nucleotides, the CDR3 is TGTGCCAGCAGCAGGGACAGGGAGTATCAGCCCCAGCATTTT.

This clonotype was detected only a few times. The rearrangement uses TRBV12-3 or TRBV12-4 and TRBJ2-7, with D possibly TRBD1 on 6 matching bases. Trimming cost V 2 bases and J 2 bases, with 13 bases left between them. The CDR3 length is 15 residues. CDR3 sequence (DNA): TGTGCCAGCAGTTTATCGGCAGGGGCAACCTACGAGCAGTACGTC. Protein sequence: CASSLSAGATYEQYV.

The chain couples TRBV7-8 to TRBJ2-1; D might be TRBD1 (6 bases). This CDR3 is built from 15 residues. The V and J ends lost 2 bases and 2 bases respectively, with 10 bases between them. Germline assignment: CDR1 SGHVS and CDR2 FQNEAQ. The CDR3 DNA reads TGTGCCAGCAGCTTAATTCAGGGGACCTACAATGAGCAGTTCTTC. Translated, it gives CASSLIQGTYNEQFF.

The J gene is TRBJ2-1, the V gene TRBV23-1; maybe TRBD1 (6 bases). TRBV23-1 is designated an ORF whose function remains uncertain. Deletions cut 3 bases from V and 5 bases from J, with 11 bases between. The CDR3 loop spans 14 amino acids. The CDR3 reads CASSQTGNHNEQFF. The CDR3 bases are TGCGCCAGCAGTCAGACAGGCAACCACAATGAGCAGTTCTTC.

This clonotype was detected many times. The rearrangement uses TRBV3-1 and TRBJ2-1; perhaps TRBD2 as D (5 bases). Per germline, CDR1 LGHDT and CDR2 YNNKEL (reference sequence). The CDR3 spans 12 residues. V was trimmed by 1 base and J by 10 bases, leaving 8 bases between them. CDR3: CASSQGRREQFF. CDR3 DNA sequence: TGTGCCAGCAGCCAAGGGCGGAGGGAGCAGTTCTTC.

J is TRBJ1-2 and V is TRBV20-1, with 12 bases identical to TRBD1. The CDR3 loop spans 14 amino acids. V gave up 2 bases and J gave up 6 bases; unmatched junction bases: 4. CDR1 and CDR2 (germline): DFQATT, SNEGSKA (reference sequence). The CDR3 DNA follows: TGCAGTGCTAGACCCTGGGACAGGGGGCATGGCTACACCTTC. Its translation: CSARPWDRGHGYTF.

The chain links TRBV27 to TRBJ1-3, with D possibly matching TRBD1 (5 bases). Trimming shortened V by 2 bases and J by 0 bases, and 8 bases separated the two germline ends. There are 15 residues in the CDR3. CDR1 is MNHEY, CDR2 SMNVEV, per germline (reference sequence). The CDR3 region is CASSLGDPSGNTIYF. CDR3 bases: TGTGCCAGCAGTTTAGGGGACCCCTCTGGAAACACCATATATTTT.

This clonotype was seen at least ten times. The CDR3 is CASSFQGPNEQFF. DNA of the CDR3: TGTGCCAGCAGTTTTCAGGGCCCCAATGAGCAGTTCTTC. The chain uses TRBV12-3 or TRBV12-4 and TRBJ2-1, with a tentative D call TRBD1 (5 bases). The CDR3 is 13 amino acids. V lost 3 bases and J lost 6, with 9 bases in between.

J is TRBJ1-3 and V is TRBV29-1; no reliable D call. CDR1 SQVTM and CDR2 ANQGSEA come from the germline V gene. V lost 6 bases to trimming and J lost 4 bases, with 10 bases between them. The CDR3 spans 12 residues. The CDR3 nucleotides are TGCAGCGTCCCTGGACCCGGAAACACCATATATTTT. Its protein product is CSVPGPGNTIYF.

This clonotype has just a few counts. V usage is TRBV20-1 and J usage is TRBJ2-3; possibly TRBD2 for D (6 bases). CDR3 length equals 13 residues. Germline V gene sequence: CDR1 DFQATT, CDR2 SNEGSKA (reference sequence). V lost 6 bases and J lost 2, with 12 bases in between. The CDR3: CSAPSGDTDTQYF. The DNA for the CDR3 is TGCAGTGCCCCATCGGGAGACACAGATACGCAGTATTTT.

This clonotype has only a few counts. The chain couples TRBV18 to TRBJ2-6, with a possible D match to TRBD1 (6 bases). Trimming shortened V by 2 bases and J by 0 bases, and 11 bases separated the two germline ends. This CDR3 is 17 amino acids long. CDR1 is KGHSH and CDR2 is LQKENI in the germline V gene. CDR3 coding DNA: TGTGCCAGCTCACCATTCGGACAGCCCTCTGGGGCCAACGTCCTGACTTTC. Its translation: CASSPFGQPSGANVLTF.